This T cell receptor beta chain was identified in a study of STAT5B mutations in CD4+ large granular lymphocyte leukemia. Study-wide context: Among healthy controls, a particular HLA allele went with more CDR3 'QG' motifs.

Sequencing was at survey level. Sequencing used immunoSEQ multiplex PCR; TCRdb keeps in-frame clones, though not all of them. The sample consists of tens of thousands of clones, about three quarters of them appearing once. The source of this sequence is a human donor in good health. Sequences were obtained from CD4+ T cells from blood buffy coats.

CDR3: CASSTGTGGHGELFF. CDR3 nucleotides: TGTGCCAGTAGTACAGGGACAGGGGGCCACGGGGAGCTGTTTTTT. The gene calls are TRBV19 and TRBJ2-2, with TRBD1 matching over 12 bases. The CDR3 sequence is 15 residues long. Germline CDR1 and CDR2: LNHDA and SQIVND (reference sequence). The J segment lost 7 bases and the V segment lost 4 bases, leaving 4 bases of the junction unmatched.